This T cell receptor beta chain came from a study of T cell changes during pregnancy in multiple sclerosis. Profiling relied on immunoSEQ multiplex PCR, and the TCRdb table lists in-frame clones only, not all of them. This table holds over 50,000 clones, 90% to 95% found once. The length of the CDR3 is 14 residues. CDR1 and CDR2 from the germline V gene are MDHEN and SYDVKM. The V and J ends lost 8 bases and 5 bases, in that order; junction bases with no gene match: 7. Specimen: peripheral blood, collected in the third trimester of pregnancy. V is TRBV28 and J is TRBJ1-4; 8 bases are a match to TRBD1. The source is a female donor in good health, enrolled as a control in a pregnancy study. The CDR3: CASFRTGLNEKLFF. The DNA of the CDR3 is TGTGCCAGCTTTAGGACAGGGCTCAATGAAAAACTGTTTTTT.